A selection of T cell receptor beta chains follows, all from one sample in a study of blood T cell repertoires in COVID-19. The assay was immunoSEQ multiplex PCR, and TCRdb's table has in-frame clones only and misses some. The sample has 350,000 to 450,000 clones, about 89% seen once. The sample comprised peripheral blood. These receptors came from a woman aged 60-75 years with COVID-19, enrolled during active disease. The CDR3 runs from the conserved cysteine through the conserved F or W. D genes are given only for firm matches. Part of the rows lack a size; the others show once, few, many or a class for expanded clones.

clone size: -
V gene: TRBV18
J gene: TRBJ2-5
D gene: TRBD2
CDR3 DNA: TGTGCCAGCTCACCACGAGTCGGGGGGGCACAAGAGACCCAGTACTTC
CDR3 protein: CASSPRVGGAQETQYF

clone size: -
V gene: TRBV28
J gene: TRBJ2-7
D gene: TRBD1
CDR3 DNA: TGTGCCAGCAGTTGGAGGACAGGGTCCTACGAGCAGTACTTC
CDR3 protein: CASSWRTGSYEQYF

clone size: -
V gene: TRBV5-1
J gene: TRBJ2-2
D gene: TRBD1
CDR3 DNA: TGCGCCAGCAGCTTGCAGGGACAGGGCCCCGGGGAGCTGTTTTTT
CDR3 protein: CASSLQGQGPGELFF

clone size: -
V gene: TRBV7-9
J gene: TRBJ1-5
D gene: -
CDR3 DNA: TGTGCCAGCAGCTTACAGGGATCTCAGCCCCAGCATTTT
CDR3 protein: CASSLQGSQPQHF

clone size: -
V gene: TRBV9
J gene: TRBJ2-2
D gene: TRBD2
CDR3 DNA: TGTGCCAGCAGCGAAGAAGGGAGCGGGGGGGCGGCACTGGAGCTGTTTTTT
CDR3 protein: CASSEEGSGGAALELFF

clone size: -
V gene: TRBV5-4
J gene: TRBJ1-6
D gene: TRBD1
CDR3 DNA: TGTGCCAGCAGCCAGGGACAGGGGTCTAATTCACCCCTCCACTTT
CDR3 protein: CASSQGQGSNSPLHF

clone size: -
V gene: TRBV5-5
J gene: TRBJ1-2
D gene: TRBD1
CDR3 DNA: TGTGCCAGCAGAGGGGACAGCTATTATGGCTACACCTTC
CDR3 protein: CASRGDSYYGYTF

clone size: -
V gene: TRBV5-1
J gene: TRBJ2-3
D gene: TRBD2
CDR3 DNA: TGCGCCAGCAGCCTGACTAGCGGGGGATTTGATACGCAGTATTTT
CDR3 protein: CASSLTSGGFDTQYF

clone size: once
V gene: TRBV5-1
J gene: TRBJ2-5
D gene: TRBD2
CDR3 DNA: TGCGCCAGCAGCTTTAACCTAGCGGGGTACCAAGAGACCCAGTACTTC
CDR3 protein: CASSFNLAGYQETQYF

clone size: -
V gene: TRBV28
J gene: TRBJ2-1
D gene: TRBD2
CDR3 DNA: TGTGCCAGCAGGCCTGGACTAGCGGGGGGGCTCAATGAGCAGTTCTTC
CDR3 protein: CASRPGLAGGLNEQFF

clone size: -
V gene: TRBV29-1
J gene: TRBJ2-1
D gene: TRBD2
CDR3 DNA: TGCAGCGTGCCTGGGGGGGTTTCCTACAATGAGCAGTTCTTC
CDR3 protein: CSVPGGVSYNEQFF

clone size: -
V gene: TRBV2
J gene: TRBJ2-2
D gene: -
CDR3 DNA: TGTGCCAGGCGGGGGCGAAACACCGGGGAGCTGTTTTTT
CDR3 protein: CARRGRNTGELFF

clone size: -
V gene: TRBV27
J gene: TRBJ2-2
D gene: TRBD1
CDR3 DNA: TGTGCCAGCAGCCCGGACAGGTACACCGGGGAGCTGTTTTTT
CDR3 protein: CASSPDRYTGELFF

clone size: -
V gene: TRBV7-2
J gene: TRBJ2-2
D gene: TRBD2
CDR3 DNA: TGTGCCAGCAGCACTCCTAGCGGGGGTCCCCACACCGGGGAGCTGTTTTTT
CDR3 protein: CASSTPSGGPHTGELFF

clone size: -
V gene: TRBV19
J gene: TRBJ2-6
D gene: -
CDR3 DNA: TGTGCCACGGGGGTATCTGGGGCCAACGTCCTGACTTTC
CDR3 protein: CATGVSGANVLTF

clone size: -
V gene: TRBV7-6
J gene: TRBJ1-2
D gene: TRBD1
CDR3 DNA: TGTGCCAGCAGCCTCGGACAGGGATATGGCTACACCTTC
CDR3 protein: CASSLGQGYGYTF

clone size: -
V gene: TRBV5-1
J gene: TRBJ2-3
D gene: TRBD2
CDR3 DNA: TGCGCCAGCAGCCGGACCCCCGGGACTAGCTCCCCTCCAGATACGCAGTATTTT
CDR3 protein: CASSRTPGTSSPPDTQYF

clone size: -
V gene: TRBV28
J gene: TRBJ1-2
D gene: -
CDR3 DNA: TGTGCCAGCAGTTTATCCGGGACACAGAACTATGGCTACACCTTC
CDR3 protein: CASSLSGTQNYGYTF

clone size: -
V gene: TRBV28
J gene: TRBJ2-5
D gene: -
CDR3 DNA: TGTGCCAGCAGTTCGGGGGTAACCCAGTACTTC
CDR3 protein: CASSSGVTQYF

clone size: -
V gene: TRBV6-4
J gene: TRBJ1-1
D gene: -
CDR3 DNA: TGTGCCAGCAGTGCATACACAGGGACCGAAGCTTTCTTT
CDR3 protein: CASSAYTGTEAFF

clone size: -
V gene: TRBV5-1
J gene: TRBJ1-1
D gene: TRBD1
CDR3 DNA: TGCGCCAGCAGCTTTACCGGGACAGGGGACAGAACTGAAGCTTTCTTT
CDR3 protein: CASSFTGTGDRTEAFF

clone size: -
V gene: TRBV11-3
J gene: TRBJ2-5
D gene: -
CDR3 DNA: TGTGCCAGCAGCTTAGGAGGGGGGGCAAAGACCCAGTACTTC
CDR3 protein: CASSLGGGAKTQYF

clone size: -
V gene: TRBV24-1
J gene: TRBJ2-1
D gene: -
CDR3 DNA: TGTGCCACCAGTGGCCCGGGGGTAAGTGAGCAGTTCTTC
CDR3 protein: CATSGPGVSEQFF

clone size: once
V gene: TRBV7-2
J gene: TRBJ2-5
D gene: TRBD2
CDR3 DNA: TGTGCCAGCAGCCCGGCTCTAGCGGTCCAAGAGACCCAGTACTTC
CDR3 protein: CASSPALAVQETQYF

clone size: few
V gene: TRBV27
J gene: TRBJ2-2
D gene: -
CDR3 DNA: TGTGCCAGCAGTCCTTTGAACACCGGGGAGCTGTTTTTT
CDR3 protein: CASSPLNTGELFF

clone size: -
V gene: TRBV5-6
J gene: TRBJ1-2
D gene: -
CDR3 DNA: TGTGCCAGCAGCTTGGGGGGAGGAGCCTATGGCTACACCTTC
CDR3 protein: CASSLGGGAYGYTF

clone size: -
V gene: TRBV5-1
J gene: TRBJ1-2
D gene: TRBD1
CDR3 DNA: TGCGCCAGCAGCTTGGCGATTGGATCGGACAGGGGCGGTGGCTACACCTTC
CDR3 protein: CASSLAIGSDRGGGYTF

clone size: -
V gene: TRBV9
J gene: TRBJ1-6
D gene: TRBD1
CDR3 DNA: TGTGCCAGCAGCGCGGACAGGGTAAGGGGACCCCTCCACTTT
CDR3 protein: CASSADRVRGPLHF

clone size: -
V gene: TRBV5-6
J gene: TRBJ2-1
D gene: TRBD2
CDR3 DNA: TGTGCCAGCAGCTTAAGGCTTCTAGCGGGGGGCTACAATGAGCAGTTCTTC
CDR3 protein: CASSLRLLAGGYNEQFF

clone size: -
V gene: TRBV5-4
J gene: TRBJ2-7
D gene: TRBD2
CDR3 DNA: TGTGCCAGCAGCTGGATTGCGGGGGGGACCCACGAGCAGTACTTC
CDR3 protein: CASSWIAGGTHEQYF

clone size: -
V gene: TRBV18
J gene: TRBJ2-3
D gene: TRBD1
CDR3 DNA: TGTGCCAGCCTGGACAGGGAGACAGATACGCAGTATTTT
CDR3 protein: CASLDRETDTQYF

clone size: -
V gene: TRBV18
J gene: TRBJ2-3
D gene: -
CDR3 DNA: TGTGCCAGCTCACCCGGGGGAATCAATACGCAGTATTTT
CDR3 protein: CASSPGGINTQYF

clone size: few
V gene: TRBV7-2
J gene: TRBJ2-7
D gene: TRBD2
CDR3 DNA: TGTGCCAGCAGCGCCAAGACTAGCGGGGGAATCTACGAGCAGTACTTC
CDR3 protein: CASSAKTSGGIYEQYF

clone size: -
V gene: TRBV28
J gene: TRBJ2-1
D gene: -
CDR3 DNA: TGTGCCAGCAGTTTTCAGGGCCGGTACAATGAGCAGTTCTTC
CDR3 protein: CASSFQGRYNEQFF

clone size: -
V gene: TRBV30
J gene: TRBJ1-3
D gene: TRBD1
CDR3 DNA: TGTGCCTGGGGGACAGGCATCATTACTGGAAACACCATATATTTT
CDR3 protein: CAWGTGIITGNTIYF

clone size: -
V gene: TRBV3-1/TRBV3-2
J gene: TRBJ2-2
D gene: TRBD2
CDR3 DNA: TGTGCCAGCAGCCAAGATTCACTAGCGGGGGGGAGCGGGGAGCTGTTTTTT
CDR3 protein: CASSQDSLAGGSGELFF

clone size: -
V gene: TRBV7-8
J gene: TRBJ2-6
D gene: -
CDR3 DNA: TGTGCCAGCAGCTTAGAGGGGAACGGGGCCAACGTCCTGACTTTC
CDR3 protein: CASSLEGNGANVLTF

clone size: -
V gene: TRBV7-9
J gene: TRBJ2-5
D gene: TRBD2
CDR3 DNA: TGTGCCAGCAGCTTAGTCCGGGGGGGCCGAGAGACCCAGTACTTC
CDR3 protein: CASSLVRGGRETQYF

clone size: -
V gene: TRBV13
J gene: TRBJ1-4
D gene: TRBD1
CDR3 DNA: TGTGCCAGCAGCTCCCGGGACAGGGGTGAAAAACTGTTTTTT
CDR3 protein: CASSSRDRGEKLFF

clone size: -
V gene: TRBV27
J gene: TRBJ1-6
D gene: TRBD1
CDR3 DNA: TGTGCCAGCAGGCCGGGACAGGGGGTTTTCAATTCACCCCTCCACTTT
CDR3 protein: CASRPGQGVFNSPLHF

clone size: -
V gene: TRBV6-2/TRBV6-3
J gene: TRBJ2-7
D gene: TRBD1
CDR3 DNA: TGTGCCAGCAGTTCCGGACAGGCGCCTTCCGAGCAGTACTTC
CDR3 protein: CASSSGQAPSEQYF

clone size: -
V gene: TRBV5-1
J gene: TRBJ1-2
D gene: TRBD1
CDR3 DNA: TGCGCCAGCAGCTACGTCGGACAGGGCGGTGGCTACACCTTC
CDR3 protein: CASSYVGQGGGYTF

clone size: -
V gene: TRBV7-3
J gene: TRBJ1-5
D gene: -
CDR3 DNA: TGTGCCAGCAGCAGGGGTAGGAATCAGCCCCAGCATTTT
CDR3 protein: CASSRGRNQPQHF

clone size: -
V gene: TRBV3-1/TRBV3-2
J gene: TRBJ2-7
D gene: -
CDR3 DNA: TGTGCCAGCAGCCAAGATCGGGTGGTGCAGTACTTC
CDR3 protein: CASSQDRVVQYF

clone size: -
V gene: TRBV5-1
J gene: TRBJ2-1
D gene: TRBD2
CDR3 DNA: TGCGCCAGCAGCACCCTTGGGAGCGGGGTATACAATGAGCAGTTCTTC
CDR3 protein: CASSTLGSGVYNEQFF

clone size: -
V gene: TRBV9
J gene: TRBJ2-1
D gene: TRBD2
CDR3 DNA: TGTGCCAGCAGCGTAGGCGGGGGGGCAGGGAATGAGCAGTTCTTC
CDR3 protein: CASSVGGGAGNEQFF

clone size: -
V gene: TRBV7-2
J gene: TRBJ1-1
D gene: -
CDR3 DNA: TGTGCCAGCAGCTTTGGGAGAGGAGGGGAAGCTTTCTTT
CDR3 protein: CASSFGRGGEAFF

clone size: -
V gene: TRBV5-1
J gene: TRBJ1-3
D gene: -
CDR3 DNA: TGCGCCAGCAGCTTGCAGGCTACTGGAAACACCATATATTTT
CDR3 protein: CASSLQATGNTIYF